This T cell receptor (beta chain) comes out of a study of blood T cell repertoires in COVID-19. As for the study in general: The study drew acute and convalescent COVID-19 samples from the United States, Italy and Spain. The analysed material was cDNA or gDNA that came from T cells, B-cell-depleted T cells, or PBMCs.

As processed by the authors: From reference gene primer amplification, estimates of nucleated cell counts were derived. Using immunoSEQ multiplex PCR, the repertoire was profiled, and TCRdb retains in-frame clones only, with some absent. That table gives V, J and clone size, and the DNA gave D and trimming. Among about 100,000 clones, under 90% were seen once, and the ten largest hold 9.5% to 15%. The CDR3 length is 15 residues. Germline V gene sequence: CDR1 SGHRS, CDR2 YFSETQ. V shed 4 bases and J shed 0 bases, with 12 bases lying between them. V and J are TRBV5-1 and TRBJ2-3, with D tentatively TRBD2 (5 bases). This TCR was recovered from a human donor in a cohort sampled during active COVID-19. Material for sequencing was peripheral blood. CDR3 in amino acids: CASSPQSGSTDTQYF. The CDR3 DNA sequence: TGCGCCAGCAGCCCACAAAGCGGTAGCACAGATACGCAGTATTTT.